This T cell receptor beta chain was documented in a study of T cell repertoires in cytomegalovirus infection. Broader study findings: Carriage of CMV together with the relevant HLA was identifiable through cumulative public TCR beta family frequency. HLA-C-restricted CMV-specific TCR beta clonotypes were dominant in the ex vivo response.

CDR3 length: 13 residues. TCRdb re-called the reads through MiXCR, storing one row per CDR3 protein. This sample yields approximately 730,000 distinct CDR3 sequences, of which about 30% are seen a single time; 15% to 20% belongs to the top ten. In this sample, this clonotype turned up a few times. The antigen remains unidentified. Relative to the germline gene, one junction end is altered; a read error may explain this. The sequence was collected from a human donor in good health (CMV status not recorded). Some clones in this sample may be carry-over from other donors' samples. This chain links TRBV12-3 or TRBV12-4 with TRBJ2-1, with 8 positions matching TRBD2. This sample comprised cultured PBMCs, obtained from culture after CMV antigen stimulation. CDR3 DNA: TGTGCCAGCAGTCTAGCGGGCTGGGATGAGCAGTTCTTC. Translated: CASSLAGWDEQFF.